This record looks at one TCR beta chain sequence and its context. All enrollees were roughly 18 to 89 years old and from about 25 US areas. The study counted Cohort 3 donors as recovered given two negative PCRs, clearance, or symptom resolution. The record originates from a study of blood T cell repertoires in COVID-19. Authors' processing steps: Amplification of reference gene primers provided the estimated nucleated cell counts. Produced via immunoSEQ multiplex PCR; TCRdb's table is partial and in-frame only. Clone size and V and J calls were adopted from that table, with D and trimming inferred from the DNA. The sample comprises more than 200,000 clones, 65% to 90% of which are singletons, and more than 1.5% rests with the top ten. The germline CDR1 and CDR2 sequences are SGDLS and YYNGEE. This CDR3 region has 16 residues. Deletions cut 4 bases from V and 4 bases from J, with 20 bases between.

This TCR was recovered from a middle-aged man who had recovered from COVID-19. The V gene is TRBV9, the J gene TRBJ1-1; D might be TRBD1 (5 bases). Sequences were obtained from PBMCs or T cells enriched from blood (not recorded which). CDR3 coding DNA: TGTGCCAGCAGCCCTAGAACCAGGAGGGGTGGCACTGAAGCTTTCTTT. Residues: CASSPRTRRGGTEAFF.